A single sample gave rise to the 10 T cell receptor beta chains below, sequenced in a study of post-analysis software for immune sequencing data (dated by TCRdb to the mid-2010s). Beyond this particular receptor, the publication reports: Significantly higher frequencies in patients than in controls were found for five TRBV segments, including TRBV5-6, TRBV5-1 and TRBV20-1.

Their recognized antigens are unknown. Receptors were amplified or captured by PCR. Sequencing was carried out with an Illumina HiSeq 2500. To reduce PCR and sequencing biases, unique molecular identifiers were built into the TCR beta cDNA libraries. TCRdb's own reprocessing of the public reads used fastp at Q25 and MiXCR and kept productive beta chains. Each record represents a unique CDR3 protein, reported with the most common genes and DNA among its rows. The sample profile shows roughly 620,000 distinct CDR3 sequences; roughly 46% of them were found once. Clones ranked in the top ten supply roughly 1.8% of the sample. Sequenced: blood. All receptors come from a girl between 5 and 17 years old with multiple sclerosis.

In DNA, the CDR3 is TGTGCCAGCAGTTACTCGCAGGCCTCACTGACCTACGAGCAGTACTTC. Translation gives CASSYSQASLTYEQYF. This rearrangement joins TRBV6-5 to TRBJ2-5; D uncertain. The J call is in doubt because the DNA end fits TRBJ2-7 better. Germline V gene sequence: CDR1 MNHEY, CDR2 SVGAGI. The CDR3 covers 16 residues.

The chain combines TRBV25-1 with TRBJ1-6; D possibly corresponds to TRBD1 (5 bases). Trimming took off 8 bases at V and 6 bases at J, with 11 bases between the two ends. CDR3 length: 13 amino acids. CDR1 and CDR2 (germline): MGHDK, SYGVNS. The chain's CDR3 is CASGRVLNSPLHF. CDR3 sequence (DNA): TGTGCCAGCGGCAGGGTCCTTAATTCACCCCTCCACTTT.

With respect to this clonotype: This clone may be a read error of a much larger clone one base away. This sequence joins TRBV2 and TRBJ2-3; 7 bases fit TRBD1. In germline, CDR1 is SNHLY, CDR2 FYNNEI. The CDR3 length is 13 residues. Losses at the gene ends were 10 bases for V and 3 bases for J; bases not matched to a gene: 7. The DNA for the CDR3 is TGTGCCACCTGCCAACAGGGGACAGATACGCAGTATTTT. This gives the protein CATCQQGTDTQYF.

This rearrangement joins TRBV20-1 to TRBJ2-7; D gene uncertain. The V end was cut by 1 base, the J end by 0 bases, with 10 bases between. This CDR3 contains 14 residues. Germline V gene data show CDR1 as DFQATT and CDR2 as SNEGSKA (reference sequence). CDR3 region: CSARGAKSSYEQYF. The CDR3 DNA follows: TGCAGTGCTAGAGGGGCGAAGAGCTCCTACGAGCAGTACTTC.

The chain is built from TRBV20-1 and TRBJ2-1; 9 bases agree with TRBD2. Germline CDR1 DFQATT, CDR2 SNEGSKA (reference sequence). CDR3 length equals 16 residues. V trimming: 2 bases; J trimming: 4 bases; junction bases outside the gene matches: 9. CDR3 bases: TGCAGTGCTAGAAGCTATAGCGGGAGCGCATACAATGAGCAGTTCTTC. This encodes CSARSYSGSAYNEQFF.

As to this clonotype: This sequence may be a read error, since a much larger clone differs from it by one base. The chain joins TRBV11-2 to TRBJ2-7, with D possibly matching TRBD2 (7 bases). CDR3 size: 16 residues. The germline V gene encodes CDR1 SGHAT and CDR2 FQNNGV. V was trimmed by 4 bases and J by 7 bases, leaving 23 bases between them. CDR3 sequence (DNA): TGTGCCAGCAGCTCCCTAGGGGGGGACGCGTACAATGAGCAGTACTTC. Translating it yields CASSSLGGDAYNEQYF. Together with reference TRBV11-2 and TRBJ2-7, the CDR3 gives the full variable domain: EAGVAQSPRYKIIEKRQSVAFWCNPISGHATLYWYQQILGQGPKLLIQFQNNGVVDDSQLPKDRFSAERLKGVDSTLKIQPAKLEDSAVYLCASSSLGGDAYNEQYFGPGTRLTVT.

The chain recombines TRBV11-3 with TRBJ2-7; 8 bases line up with TRBD2. CDR1 is SGHNT, CDR2 YENEEA, per germline. This CDR3 region has 15 residues. Germline trimming cut 3 bases from V and 4 bases from J; bases unmatched to any gene: 8. CDR3 DNA sequence: TGTGCCAGCAGCTTGCGTAGCGGGAACCTTTACGAGCAGTACTTC. It specifies CASSLRSGNLYEQYF.

The chain uses TRBV6-5 and TRBJ2-2, with 10 bases lining up with TRBD1. CDR1 is MNHEY and CDR2 is SVGAGI in the germline V gene. This CDR3 has 16 residues. V trimming: 5 bases; J trimming: 4 bases; junction bases outside the gene matches: 7. The CDR3 is CASSTRGTGATGELFF. The CDR3 coding sequence is TGTGCCAGCAGTACCAGAGGGACAGGGGCCACCGGGGAGCTGTTTTTT.

The V and J genes are TRBV24-1 and TRBJ2-1; D unresolved. There are 11 residues in the CDR3. Germline V lookup: CDR1 KGHDR, CDR2 SFDVKD. V dropped 6 bases and J dropped 5 bases, with 4 bases sitting between them. CDR3 bases: TGTGCCACCAGTTCAGACAATGAGCAGTTCTTC. This sequence encodes CATSSDNEQFF.

This clonotype was seen a few times. The chain has TRBV28 and TRBJ2-1; no clear D gene. CDR3 length: 16 residues. CDR1 is MDHEN, CDR2 SYDVKM, per germline. V was shortened by 0 bases and J by 2 bases, with 11 bases between the two germline ends. CDR3 sequence (DNA): TGTGCCAGCAGTTTATGCCTCAAAAGGGCCTACAATGAGCAGTTCTTC. This codes for CASSLCLKRAYNEQFF.